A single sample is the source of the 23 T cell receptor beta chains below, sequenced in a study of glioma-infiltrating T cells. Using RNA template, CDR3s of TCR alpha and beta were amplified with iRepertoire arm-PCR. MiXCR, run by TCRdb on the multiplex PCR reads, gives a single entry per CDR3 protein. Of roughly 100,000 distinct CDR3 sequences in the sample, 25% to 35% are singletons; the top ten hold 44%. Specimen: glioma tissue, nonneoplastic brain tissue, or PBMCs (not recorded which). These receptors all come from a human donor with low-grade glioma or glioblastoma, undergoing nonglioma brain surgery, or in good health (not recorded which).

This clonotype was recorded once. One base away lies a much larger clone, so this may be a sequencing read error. The CDR3 region is CASSTRRGRSDGYTF. The CDR3 bases are TGTGCCAGCAGTACCCGGCGGGGCAGAAGTGATGGCTACACCTTC. This chain links TRBV12-3 or TRBV12-4 with TRBJ1-2; D may be TRBD1 (5 bases). Trimming took 5 bases from V and 6 from J, leaving 19 bases between them. The CDR3 consists of 15 residues.

The CDR3 sequence: CATSKSGANEAFF. Here the CDR3 DNA reads TGTGCCACCTCCAAGTCAGGGGCCAATGAAGCTTTCTTT. The chain carries TRBV6-2 or TRBV6-3 and TRBJ1-1; weak D call: TRBD1 (6 bases). V was trimmed by 10 bases and J by 7 bases, leaving 19 bases between them. The length of the CDR3 is 13 residues. The V gene's germline CDR1 is MNHEY and CDR2 SVGEGT.

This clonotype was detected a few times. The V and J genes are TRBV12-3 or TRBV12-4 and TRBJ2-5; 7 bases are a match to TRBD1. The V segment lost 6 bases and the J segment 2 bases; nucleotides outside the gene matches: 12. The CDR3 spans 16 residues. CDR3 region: CASRSQTGDLQETQYF. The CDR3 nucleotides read TGTGCCAGCAGGTCACAAACAGGGGACCTTCAAGAGACCCAGTACTTC.

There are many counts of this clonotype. The CDR3 sequence: CASSFFGESPYNEQFF. CDR3 nucleotides: TGTGCCAGCAGTTTTTTCGGGGAATCCCCCTACAATGAGCAGTTCTTC. This chain connects TRBV28 to TRBJ2-1; possibly TRBD2 for D (5 bases). Between the trimmed V and J ends, which lost 3 bases and 2 bases, there was a span of 14 bases. In germline, CDR1 is MDHEN, CDR2 SYDVKM. The CDR3 totals 16 residues.

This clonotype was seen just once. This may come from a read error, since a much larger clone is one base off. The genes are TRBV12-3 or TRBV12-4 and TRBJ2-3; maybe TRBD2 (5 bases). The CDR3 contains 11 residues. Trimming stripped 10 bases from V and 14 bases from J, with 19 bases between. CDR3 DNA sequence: TGTGCCACCGCAAGAACCGGGGAGCTGTATTTT. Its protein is CATARTGELYF.

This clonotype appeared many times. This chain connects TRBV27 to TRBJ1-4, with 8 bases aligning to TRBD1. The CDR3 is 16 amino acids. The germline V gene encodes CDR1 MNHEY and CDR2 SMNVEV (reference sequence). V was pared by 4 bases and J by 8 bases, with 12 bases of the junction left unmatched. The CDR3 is CASSSIGGQDLEKLFF. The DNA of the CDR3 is TGTGCCAGCAGTTCGATAGGGGGACAGGATCTCGAAAAACTGTTTTTT.

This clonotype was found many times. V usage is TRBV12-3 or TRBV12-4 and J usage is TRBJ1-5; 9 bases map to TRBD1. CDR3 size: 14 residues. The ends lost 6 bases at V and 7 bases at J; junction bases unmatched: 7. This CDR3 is CASSPTGGSQPQHF. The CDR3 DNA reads TGTGCCAGCAGCCCGACAGGGGGTTCACAGCCCCAGCATTTT.

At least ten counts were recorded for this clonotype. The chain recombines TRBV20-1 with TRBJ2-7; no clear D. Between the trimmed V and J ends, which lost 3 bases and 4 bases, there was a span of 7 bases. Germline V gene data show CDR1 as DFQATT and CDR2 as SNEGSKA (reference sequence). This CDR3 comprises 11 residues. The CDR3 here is CSASYGYEQYF. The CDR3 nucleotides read TGCAGTGCTAGCTATGGATACGAGCAGTACTTC.

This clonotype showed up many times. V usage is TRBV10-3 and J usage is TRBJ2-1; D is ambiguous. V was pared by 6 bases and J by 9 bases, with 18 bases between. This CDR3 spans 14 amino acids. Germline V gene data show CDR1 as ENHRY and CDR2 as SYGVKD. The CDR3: CAIRRLEQSGEQFF. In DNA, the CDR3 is TGTGCCATCAGAAGACTTGAACAGTCCGGTGAGCAGTTCTTC.

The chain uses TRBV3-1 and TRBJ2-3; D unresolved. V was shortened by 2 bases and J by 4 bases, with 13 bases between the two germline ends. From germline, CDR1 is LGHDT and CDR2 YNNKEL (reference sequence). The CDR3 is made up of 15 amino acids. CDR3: CASSQWVEAADTQYF. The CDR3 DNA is TGTGCCAGCAGCCAATGGGTCGAGGCCGCAGATACGCAGTATTTT.

The CDR3 DNA reads TGTGCCAGCTCACCCTATTCGGTTGGTAGCGGGGGGGCCTATGAGCAGTTCTTC. Protein product: CASSPYSVGSGGAYEQFF. V gene TRBV18 combines with J gene TRBJ2-1; 11 bases agree with TRBD2. Looked up from germline, CDR1 is KGHSH and CDR2 is LQKENI. V lost 3 bases and J lost 8; bases outside the gene matches: 15. The CDR3 contains 18 residues.

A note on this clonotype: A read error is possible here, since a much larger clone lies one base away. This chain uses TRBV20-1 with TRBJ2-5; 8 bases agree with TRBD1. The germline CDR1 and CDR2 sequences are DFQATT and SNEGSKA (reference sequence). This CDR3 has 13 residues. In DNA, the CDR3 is TGCAGTGCTAGAGGGACAGGGAAAGAGAACCAGTACTTC. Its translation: CSARGTGKENQYF.

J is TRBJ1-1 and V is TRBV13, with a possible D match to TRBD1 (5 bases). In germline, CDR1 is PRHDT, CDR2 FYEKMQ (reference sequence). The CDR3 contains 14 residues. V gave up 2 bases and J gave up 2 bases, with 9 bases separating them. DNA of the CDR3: TGTGCCAGCAGCTTAAACAGGAGAAACACTGAAGCTTTCTTT. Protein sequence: CASSLNRRNTEAFF.

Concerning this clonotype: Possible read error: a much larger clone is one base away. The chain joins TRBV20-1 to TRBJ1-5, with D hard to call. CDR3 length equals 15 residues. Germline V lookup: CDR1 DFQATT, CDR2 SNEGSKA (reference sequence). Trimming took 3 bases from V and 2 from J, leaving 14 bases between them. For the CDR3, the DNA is TGCAGTGCTAGCGAGATAGGGAAGGGCAATCAGCCCCAGCATTTT. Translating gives CSASEIGKGNQPQHF.

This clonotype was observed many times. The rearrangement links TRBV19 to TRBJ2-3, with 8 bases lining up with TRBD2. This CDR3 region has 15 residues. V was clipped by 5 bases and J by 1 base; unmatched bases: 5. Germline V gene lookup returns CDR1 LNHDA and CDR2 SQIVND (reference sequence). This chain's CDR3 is CASSGRREGTDTQYF. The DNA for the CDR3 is TGTGCCAGTAGTGGGCGGCGGGAGGGCACAGATACGCAGTATTTT.

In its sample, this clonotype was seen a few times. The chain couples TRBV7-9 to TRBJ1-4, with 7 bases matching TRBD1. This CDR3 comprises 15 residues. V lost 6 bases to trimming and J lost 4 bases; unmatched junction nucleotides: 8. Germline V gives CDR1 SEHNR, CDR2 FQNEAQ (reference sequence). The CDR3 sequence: CASSRGTVLNEKLFF. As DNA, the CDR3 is TGTGCCAGCAGTCGTGGGACAGTTCTTAATGAAAAACTGTTTTTT.

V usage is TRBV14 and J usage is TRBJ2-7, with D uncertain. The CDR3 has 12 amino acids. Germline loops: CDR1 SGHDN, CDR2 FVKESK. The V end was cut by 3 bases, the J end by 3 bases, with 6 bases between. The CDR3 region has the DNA TGTGCCAGCAGCCAGTCGATCTACGAGCAGTACTTC. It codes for CASSQSIYEQYF.

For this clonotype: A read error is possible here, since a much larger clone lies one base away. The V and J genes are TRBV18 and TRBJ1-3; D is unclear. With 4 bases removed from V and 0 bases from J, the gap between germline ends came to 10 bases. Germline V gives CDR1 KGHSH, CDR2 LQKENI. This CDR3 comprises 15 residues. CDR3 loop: CASSQRHISGNTIYF. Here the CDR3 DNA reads TGTGCCAGCTCACAACGGCACATCTCTGGAAACACCATATATTTT.

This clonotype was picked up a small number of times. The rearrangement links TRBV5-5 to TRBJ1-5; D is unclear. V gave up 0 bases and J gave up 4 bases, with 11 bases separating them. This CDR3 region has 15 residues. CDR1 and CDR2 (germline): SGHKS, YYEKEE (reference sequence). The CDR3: CASSLAGFVNQPQHF. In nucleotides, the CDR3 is TGTGCCAGCAGCTTGGCGGGCTTCGTGAATCAGCCCCAGCATTTT.

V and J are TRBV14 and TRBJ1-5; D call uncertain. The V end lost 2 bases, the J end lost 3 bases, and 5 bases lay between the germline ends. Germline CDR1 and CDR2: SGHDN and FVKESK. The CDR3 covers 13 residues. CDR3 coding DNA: TGTGCCAGCAGCCAACAAACCAATCAGCCCCAGCATTTT. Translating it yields CASSQQTNQPQHF.

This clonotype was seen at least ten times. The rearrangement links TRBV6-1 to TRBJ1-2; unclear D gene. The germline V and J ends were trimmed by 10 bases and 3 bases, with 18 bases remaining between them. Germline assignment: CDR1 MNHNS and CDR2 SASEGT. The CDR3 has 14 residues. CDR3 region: CATNEPLRYYGYTF. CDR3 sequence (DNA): TGTGCCACCAACGAACCGCTACGATACTATGGCTACACCTTC.

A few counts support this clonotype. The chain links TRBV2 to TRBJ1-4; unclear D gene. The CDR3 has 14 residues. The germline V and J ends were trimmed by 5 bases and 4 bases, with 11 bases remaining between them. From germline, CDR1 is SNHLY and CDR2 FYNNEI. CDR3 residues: CASSNGFFNEKLFF. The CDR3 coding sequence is TGTGCCAGCAGTAACGGATTTTTTAATGAAAAACTGTTTTTT. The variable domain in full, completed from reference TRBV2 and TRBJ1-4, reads EPEVTQTPSHQVTQMGQEVILRCVPISNHLYFYWYRQILGQKVEFLVSFYNNEISEKSEIFDDQFSVERPDGSNFTLKIRSTKLEDSAMYFCASSNGFFNEKLFFGSGTQLSVL.

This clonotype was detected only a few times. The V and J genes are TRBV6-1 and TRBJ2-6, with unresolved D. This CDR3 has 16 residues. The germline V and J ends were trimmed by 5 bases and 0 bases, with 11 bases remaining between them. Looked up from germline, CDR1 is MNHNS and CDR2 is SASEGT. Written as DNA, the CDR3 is TGTGCCAGCAGTTCCAGACGGGCCTCTGGGGCCAACGTCCTGACTTTC. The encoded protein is CASSSRRASGANVLTF.